These 20 T cell receptor beta chains share one sample of origin, sequenced in a study of beta chain features in type 1 diabetes. Sequenced material consisted of expressed TCRB transcripts (all of the isolated RNA was reverse transcribed). The table came from immunoSEQ multiplex PCR; TCRdb's copy has only in-frame clones and leaves some out. In the table there are fewer than 250,000 clones, over 12% of which are singletons. The sample consisted of naive CD4+ T cells from blood. The receptors originated from a woman aged 35 to 49 in good health.

This chain links TRBV2 with TRBJ2-3; TRBD2 agrees at 12 bases. V lost 4 bases to trimming and J lost 2 bases; unmatched junction nucleotides: 4. Germline CDR1 and CDR2: SNHLY and FYNNEI. This CDR3 spans 16 amino acids. In DNA, the CDR3 is TGTGCCAGCAGTGTAGGACTAGCGGGAACCACAGATACGCAGTATTTT. Its protein is CASSVGLAGTTDTQYF.

This clone occurred a few times. The J gene is TRBJ1-1, the V gene TRBV5-6, with 7 bases aligning to TRBD1. With 5 bases clipped from V and 0 bases from J, the junction kept 7 bases outside the gene matches. The V gene's germline CDR1 is SGHDT and CDR2 YYEEEE. CDR3 length: 15 amino acids. The CDR3: CASRRDRVLNTEAFF. The CDR3 DNA reads as TGTGCCAGCAGAAGAGACAGGGTCCTGAACACTGAAGCTTTCTTT.

This clone has a handful of counts. The chain is built from TRBV14 and TRBJ2-1; TRBD2 matches at 7 bases. The ends lost 4 bases at V and 2 bases at J; junction bases unmatched: 11. The CDR3 loop spans 17 amino acids. Looked up from germline, CDR1 is SGHDN and CDR2 is FVKESK. The CDR3 region has the DNA TGTGCCAGCAGCCGTCAGAGGGAGGGATCCGCCTACAATGAGCAGTTCTTC. Protein product: CASSRQREGSAYNEQFF.

This chain uses TRBV9 with TRBJ2-1; 9 bases align to TRBD2. The CDR3 has 18 amino acids. The germline gives CDR1 SGDLS, CDR2 YYNGEE. Germline trimming cut 2 bases from V and 0 bases from J; bases unmatched to any gene: 9. The CDR3 sequence: CASSVRIAGASSYNEQFF. CDR3 coding DNA: TGTGCCAGCAGCGTCAGGATAGCGGGGGCCAGCTCCTACAATGAGCAGTTCTTC.

In its sample, this clone was seen once. Here the CDR3 reads CASSLEGEMGYTF. In DNA form, the CDR3 reads TGCGCCAGCAGCTTGGAGGGAGAGATGGGCTACACCTTC. The V gene is TRBV5-1, the J gene TRBJ1-2; D uncertain. The CDR3 has 13 amino acids. The V end was cut by 0 bases, the J end by 8 bases, with 11 bases between. CDR1 is SGHRS and CDR2 is YFSETQ in the germline V gene.

The rearrangement joins TRBV2 to TRBJ2-7; D ambiguous. Germline assignment: CDR1 SNHLY and CDR2 FYNNEI. The V end was cut by 2 bases, the J end by 5 bases, with 13 bases between. This CDR3 contains 14 residues. The CDR3 loop is CASSERPRRDEQYF. The CDR3 DNA reads TGTGCCAGCAGTGAAAGGCCACGTCGGGACGAGCAGTACTTC.

This chain links TRBV5-1 with TRBJ1-6, with 7 bases fitting TRBD1. The CDR3 is made up of 14 amino acids. The germline CDR1 and CDR2 sequences are SGHRS and YFSETQ. The V segment lost 0 bases and the J segment 9 bases; nucleotides outside the gene matches: 3. The DNA for the CDR3 is TGCGCCAGCAGCTTGGGACAGGGTATTTCACCCCTCCACTTT. Amino acid sequence: CASSLGQGISPLHF.

V and J are TRBV5-1 and TRBJ1-2, with no clear D. The germline V gene encodes CDR1 SGHRS and CDR2 YFSETQ. The CDR3 totals 13 residues. Trimming left V 0 bases short and J 4 bases short, with 7 bases between. CDR3 amino acids: CASSLEAGYGYTF. CDR3 DNA sequence: TGCGCCAGCAGCTTGGAGGCGGGCTATGGCTACACCTTC.

J is TRBJ2-5 and V is TRBV25-1; a weak D match, TRBD1 (6 bases). The CDR3 length is 15 residues. In germline, CDR1 is MGHDK, CDR2 SYGVNS. Trimming stripped 3 bases from V and 5 bases from J, with 16 bases between. CDR3 region: CASSDWGQGMETQYF. In DNA form, the CDR3 reads TGTGCCAGCAGTGATTGGGGCCAGGGGATGGAGACCCAGTACTTC.

J is TRBJ1-2 and V is TRBV6-6; 7 positions match TRBD1. The CDR3 has 14 residues. V shed 8 bases, J shed 4 bases, and the junction held 10 bases outside the gene matches. CDR1 MNHNY and CDR2 SVGAGI come from the germline V gene (reference sequence). Here the CDR3 DNA reads TGTGCCAGCTGGGTATTAGGGACAGTCTATGGCTACACCTTC. Its translation: CASWVLGTVYGYTF.

This clone appeared a few times. The gene calls are TRBV20-1 and TRBJ1-2; 8 bases fit TRBD1. The germline V gene encodes CDR1 DFQATT and CDR2 SNEGSKA (reference sequence). The V gene end was trimmed by 6 bases and the J gene end by 8 bases; junction bases not matched to a gene: 5. The CDR3 length is 11 residues. In nucleotides, the CDR3 is TGCAGTGCGCCGGACAGGGAAGGCTACACCTTC. Protein sequence: CSAPDREGYTF.

The genes are TRBV4-3 and TRBJ2-1; D might be TRBD1 (7 bases). The CDR3 contains 18 residues. The V end was cut by 0 bases, the J end by 7 bases, with 22 bases between. Germline CDR1 reads LGHNA; CDR2 reads YSLEER. The CDR3 here is CASSQDPILDYRGNEQFF. The CDR3 DNA reads as TGCGCCAGCAGCCAAGACCCTATATTGGACTACAGGGGTAATGAGCAGTTCTTC.

V gene TRBV6-5 combines with J gene TRBJ2-3; TRBD1 might be the D (5 bases). Germline assignment: CDR1 MNHEY and CDR2 SVGAGI. Trimming cost V 0 bases and J 4 bases, with 8 bases left between them. The CDR3 length is 14 residues. The CDR3 here is CASSYSTVADTQYF. For the CDR3, the DNA is TGTGCCAGCAGTTACTCGACAGTCGCAGATACGCAGTATTTT.

This clone was seen a few times. This chain links TRBV7-2 with TRBJ1-2, with D perhaps TRBD1 (6 bases). Trimming took off 4 bases at V and 6 bases at J, with 18 bases between the two ends. This CDR3 spans 15 amino acids. The germline V gene encodes CDR1 SGHTA and CDR2 FQGNSA. In nucleotides, the CDR3 is TGTGCCAGCAGCTATGACCCGGACAGCCGTCATGGCTACACCTTC. This sequence encodes CASSYDPDSRHGYTF.

This rearrangement joins TRBV5-1 to TRBJ2-7, with D possibly being TRBD1 (6 bases). CDR3 length: 16 amino acids. Trimming cost V 4 bases and J 3 bases, with 20 bases left between them. The V gene's germline CDR1 is SGHRS and CDR2 YFSETQ. The CDR3 loop is CASSGKTGRRGYEQYF. The CDR3 DNA sequence: TGCGCCAGCAGCGGCAAGACGGGACGCAGGGGCTACGAGCAGTACTTC.

The CDR3 sequence is CASSLVPQETQYF. The DNA of the CDR3 is TGTGCCAGCAGCTTGGTCCCGCAGGAGACCCAGTACTTC. The chain recombines TRBV5-4 with TRBJ2-5, with D uncertain. V gave up 0 bases and J gave up 5 bases, with 8 bases separating them. This CDR3 contains 13 residues. Germline CDR1 and CDR2: SGHNT and YYREEE (reference sequence).

The rearrangement joins TRBV9 to TRBJ1-1; D may be TRBD1 (5 bases). CDR1 SGDLS and CDR2 YYNGEE come from the germline V gene. Trimming left V 0 bases short and J 7 bases short, with 16 bases between. The CDR3 length is 15 residues. The CDR3 loop reads CASSVEAGIYGEAFF. CDR3 coding DNA: TGTGCCAGCAGCGTAGAGGCAGGGATCTACGGTGAAGCTTTCTTT.

The chain carries TRBV6-5 and TRBJ1-2, with D tentatively TRBD1 (6 bases). From germline, CDR1 is MNHEY and CDR2 SVGAGI. V lost 7 bases to trimming and J lost 6 bases, with 15 bases between them. The CDR3 has 13 residues. CDR3 DNA: TGTGCCAGCACCACACCCCAGGGGAATGGCTACACCTTC. It yields the protein CASTTPQGNGYTF.

This clone was detected a few times. The V gene is TRBV25-1, the J gene TRBJ2-1, with D tentatively TRBD1 (6 bases). The germline CDR1 and CDR2 sequences are MGHDK and SYGVNS. Trimming took 1 base from V and 6 from J, leaving 16 bases between them. CDR3 length: 16 amino acids. This CDR3 is CASSEWVGGFSNEQFF. CDR3 nucleotide sequence: TGTGCCAGCAGTGAATGGGTAGGGGGTTTCTCCAATGAGCAGTTCTTC.

This clone was found a few times. The chain combines TRBV2 with TRBJ2-1; D is possibly TRBD2 (7 bases). V lost 7 bases to trimming and J lost 2 bases, with 18 bases between them. The germline V gene has CDR1 SNHLY and CDR2 FYNNEI. CDR3 length: 16 amino acids. The chain's CDR3 is CASIPPPGGPYNEQFF. The DNA of the CDR3 is TGTGCCAGCATTCCCCCCCCCGGGGGGCCCTACAATGAGCAGTTCTTC.